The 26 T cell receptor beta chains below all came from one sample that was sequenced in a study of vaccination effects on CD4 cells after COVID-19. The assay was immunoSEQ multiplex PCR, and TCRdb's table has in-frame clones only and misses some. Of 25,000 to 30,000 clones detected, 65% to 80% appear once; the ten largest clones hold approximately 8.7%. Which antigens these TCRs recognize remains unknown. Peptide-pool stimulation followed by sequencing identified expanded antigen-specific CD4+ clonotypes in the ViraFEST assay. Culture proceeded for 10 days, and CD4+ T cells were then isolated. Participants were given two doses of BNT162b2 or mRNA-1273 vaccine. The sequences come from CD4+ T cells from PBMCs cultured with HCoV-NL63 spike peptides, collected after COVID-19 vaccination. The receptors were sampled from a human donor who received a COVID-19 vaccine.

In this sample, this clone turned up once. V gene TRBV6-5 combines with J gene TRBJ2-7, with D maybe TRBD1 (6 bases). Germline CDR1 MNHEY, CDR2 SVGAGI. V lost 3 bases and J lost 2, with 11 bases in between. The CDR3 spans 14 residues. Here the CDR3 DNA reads TGTGCCAGCAGTTATGGACAGACTACCTACGAGCAGTACTTC. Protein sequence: CASSYGQTTYEQYF.

As DNA, the CDR3 is TGTGCCAGCAGTTTCGGGACAGCGAACACTGAAGCTTTCTTT. Residues: CASSFGTANTEAFF. The chain recombines TRBV6-2 or TRBV6-3 with TRBJ1-1; 7 bases match TRBD1. Germline lookup yields CDR1 MNHEY and CDR2 SVGEGT. The CDR3 loop spans 14 amino acids. Trimming at V came to 4 bases and at J to 1 base, leaving 3 bases not matched to a gene.

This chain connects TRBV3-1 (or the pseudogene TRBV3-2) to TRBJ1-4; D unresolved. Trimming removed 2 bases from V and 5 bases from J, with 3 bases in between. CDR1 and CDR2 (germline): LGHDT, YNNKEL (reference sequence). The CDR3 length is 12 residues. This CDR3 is CASSQRNEKLFF. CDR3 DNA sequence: TGTGCCAGCAGCCAAAGGAATGAAAAACTGTTTTTT.

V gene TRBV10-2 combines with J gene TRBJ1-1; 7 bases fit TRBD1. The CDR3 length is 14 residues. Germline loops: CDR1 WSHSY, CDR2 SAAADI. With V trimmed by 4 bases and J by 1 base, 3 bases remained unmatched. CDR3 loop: CASSGQGTNTEAFF. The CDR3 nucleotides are TGCGCCAGCAGTGGACAGGGCACGAACACTGAAGCTTTCTTT.

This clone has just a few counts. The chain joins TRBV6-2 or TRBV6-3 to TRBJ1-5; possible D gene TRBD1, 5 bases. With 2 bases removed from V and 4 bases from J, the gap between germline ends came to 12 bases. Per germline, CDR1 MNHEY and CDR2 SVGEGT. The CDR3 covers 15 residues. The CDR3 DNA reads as TGTGCCAGCAGTTACCAGGGACTCAGAAATCAGCCCCAGCATTTT. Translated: CASSYQGLRNQPQHF.

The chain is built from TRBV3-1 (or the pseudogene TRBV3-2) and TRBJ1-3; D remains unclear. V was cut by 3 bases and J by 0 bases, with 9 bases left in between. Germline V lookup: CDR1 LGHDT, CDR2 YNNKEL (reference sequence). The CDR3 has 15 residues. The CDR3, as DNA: TGTGCCAGCAGCCACACGGCAAGCTCTGGAAACACCATATATTTT. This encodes CASSHTASSGNTIYF.

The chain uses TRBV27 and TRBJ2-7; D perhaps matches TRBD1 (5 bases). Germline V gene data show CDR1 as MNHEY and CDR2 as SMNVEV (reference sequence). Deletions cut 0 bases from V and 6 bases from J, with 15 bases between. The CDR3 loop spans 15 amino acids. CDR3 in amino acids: CASSLSHLNQGEQYF. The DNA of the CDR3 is TGTGCCAGCAGTTTATCCCACCTTAACCAGGGCGAGCAGTACTTC.

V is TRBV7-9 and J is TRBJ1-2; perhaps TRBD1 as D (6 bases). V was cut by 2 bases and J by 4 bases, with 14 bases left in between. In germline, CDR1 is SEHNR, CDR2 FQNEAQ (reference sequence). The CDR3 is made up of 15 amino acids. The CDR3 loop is CASSLSRDTIYGYTF. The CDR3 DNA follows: TGTGCCAGCAGCTTATCCCGGGACACGATCTATGGCTACACCTTC.

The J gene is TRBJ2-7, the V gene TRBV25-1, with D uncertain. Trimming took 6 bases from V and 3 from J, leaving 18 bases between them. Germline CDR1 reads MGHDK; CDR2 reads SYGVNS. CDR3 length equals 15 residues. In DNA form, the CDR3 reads TGTGCCAGCAGCTCCCCGGGCCAGGTCCTCTACGAGCAGTACTTC. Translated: CASSSPGQVLYEQYF.

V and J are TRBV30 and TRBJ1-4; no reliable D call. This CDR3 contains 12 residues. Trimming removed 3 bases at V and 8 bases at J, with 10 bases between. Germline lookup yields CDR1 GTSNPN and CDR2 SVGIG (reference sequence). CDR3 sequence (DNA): TGTGCCTGGAGCAGGAAAGGCGAAAAACTGTTTTTT. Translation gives CAWSRKGEKLFF.

The CDR3 here is CASSLDRGFPYEQYF. The CDR3 DNA reads as TGCGCCAGCAGCTTGGACAGGGGGTTCCCCTACGAGCAGTACTTC. The rearrangement joins TRBV5-1 to TRBJ2-7; 8 nucleotides agree with TRBD1. In germline, CDR1 is SGHRS, CDR2 YFSETQ. This CDR3 region has 15 residues. The J segment lost 2 bases and the V segment lost 0 bases, leaving 4 bases of the junction unmatched.

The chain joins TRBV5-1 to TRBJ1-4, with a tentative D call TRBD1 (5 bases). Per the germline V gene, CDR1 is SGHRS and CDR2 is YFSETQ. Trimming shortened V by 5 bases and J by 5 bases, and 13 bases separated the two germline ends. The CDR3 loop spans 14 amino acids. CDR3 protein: CASSDQGVNEKLFF. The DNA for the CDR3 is TGCGCCAGCAGTGATCAGGGAGTGAATGAAAAACTGTTTTTT.

The CDR3 DNA follows: TGTGCCAGCAGCAAAGCCCCCCTAGACTACGTCATCCAAGAGACCCAGTACTTC. Protein sequence: CASSKAPLDYVIQETQYF. The chain links TRBV21-1 to TRBJ2-5; the table calls TRBD2, which could not be checked here. TRBV21-1 is a pseudogene locus. The CDR3 runs 18 residues.

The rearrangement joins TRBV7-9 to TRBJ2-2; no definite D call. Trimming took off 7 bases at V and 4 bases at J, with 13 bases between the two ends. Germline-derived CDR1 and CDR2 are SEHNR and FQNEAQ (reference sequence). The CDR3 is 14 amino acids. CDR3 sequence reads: CASTKDRITGELFF. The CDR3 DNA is TGTGCCAGCACTAAGGACCGCATCACCGGGGAGCTGTTTTTT.

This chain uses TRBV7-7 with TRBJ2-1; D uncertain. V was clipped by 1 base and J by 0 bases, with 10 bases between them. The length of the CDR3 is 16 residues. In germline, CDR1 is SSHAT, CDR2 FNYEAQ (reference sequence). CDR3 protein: CASSLGRTVSYNEQFF. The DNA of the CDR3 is TGTGCCAGCAGCTTAGGTAGGACGGTCTCCTACAATGAGCAGTTCTTC.

In nucleotides, the CDR3 is TGTGCCAGCAGCTTGGTATATGGTTACCGACGGGGCACTGAAGCTTTCTTT. Translating it yields CASSLVYGYRRGTEAFF. The gene calls are TRBV5-6 and TRBJ1-1; no clear D. V dropped 0 bases and J dropped 4 bases, with 19 bases sitting between them. The CDR3 is made up of 17 amino acids. CDR1 is SGHDT, CDR2 YYEEEE, per germline.

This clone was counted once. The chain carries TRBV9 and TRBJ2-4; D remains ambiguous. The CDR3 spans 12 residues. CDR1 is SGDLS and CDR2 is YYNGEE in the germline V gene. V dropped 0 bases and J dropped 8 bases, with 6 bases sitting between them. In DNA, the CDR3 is TGTGCCAGCAGCGTAGGGCAGGACATTCAGTACTTC. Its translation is CASSVGQDIQYF.

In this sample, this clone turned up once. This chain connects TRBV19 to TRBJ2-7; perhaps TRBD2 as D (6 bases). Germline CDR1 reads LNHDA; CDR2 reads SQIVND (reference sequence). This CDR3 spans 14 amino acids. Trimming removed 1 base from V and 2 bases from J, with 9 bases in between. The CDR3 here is CASSIVGGTYEQYF. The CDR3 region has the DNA TGTGCCAGTAGTATAGTGGGGGGAACCTACGAGCAGTACTTC. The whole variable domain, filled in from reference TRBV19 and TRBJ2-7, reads DGGITQSPKYLFRKEGQNVTLSCEQNLNHDAMYWYRQDPGQGLRLIYYSQIVNDFQKGDIAEGYSVSREKKESFPLTVTSAQKNPTAFYLCASSIVGGTYEQYFGPGTRLTVT.

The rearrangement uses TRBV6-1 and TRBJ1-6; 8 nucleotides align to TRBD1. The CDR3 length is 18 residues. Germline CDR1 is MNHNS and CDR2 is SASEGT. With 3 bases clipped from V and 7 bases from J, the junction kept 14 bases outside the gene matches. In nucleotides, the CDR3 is TGTGCCAGCAGTGAGGACAGGGCAAGTAAGCGGAGAAATTCACCCCTCCACTTT. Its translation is CASSEDRASKRRNSPLHF.

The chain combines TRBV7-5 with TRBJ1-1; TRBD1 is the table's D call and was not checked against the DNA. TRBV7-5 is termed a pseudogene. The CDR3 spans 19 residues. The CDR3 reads CVRSHSTIKRTRINTEAFF. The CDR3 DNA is TGTGTCAGAAGCCATAGTACGATAAAAAGGACAAGAATAAACACTGAAGCTTTCTTT.

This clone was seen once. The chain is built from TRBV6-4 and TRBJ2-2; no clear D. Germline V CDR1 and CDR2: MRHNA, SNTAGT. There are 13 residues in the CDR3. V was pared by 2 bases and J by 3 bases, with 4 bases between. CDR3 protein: CASSDRDTGELFF. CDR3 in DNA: TGTGCCAGCAGTGACAGGGACACCGGGGAGCTGTTTTTT.

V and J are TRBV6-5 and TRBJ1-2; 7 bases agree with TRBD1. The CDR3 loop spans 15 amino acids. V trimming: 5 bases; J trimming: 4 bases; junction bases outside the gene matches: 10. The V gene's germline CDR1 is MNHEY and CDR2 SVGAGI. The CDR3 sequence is CASSPGGLSGYGYTF. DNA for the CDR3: TGTGCCAGCAGTCCAGGGGGTCTAAGCGGCTATGGCTACACCTTC.

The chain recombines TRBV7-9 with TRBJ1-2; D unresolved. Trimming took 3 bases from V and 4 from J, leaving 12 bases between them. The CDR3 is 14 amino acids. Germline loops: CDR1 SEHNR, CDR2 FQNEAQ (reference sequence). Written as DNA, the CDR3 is TGTGCCAGCAGCTTGCTTGACACTGCCTATGGCTACACCTTC. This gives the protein CASSLLDTAYGYTF.

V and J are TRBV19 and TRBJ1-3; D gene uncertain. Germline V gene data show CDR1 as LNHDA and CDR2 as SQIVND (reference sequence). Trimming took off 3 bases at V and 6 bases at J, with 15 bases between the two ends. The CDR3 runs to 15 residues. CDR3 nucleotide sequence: TGTGCCAGTAGTATGTTTCCAGTCCGAGAAAACACCATATATTTT. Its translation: CASSMFPVRENTIYF.

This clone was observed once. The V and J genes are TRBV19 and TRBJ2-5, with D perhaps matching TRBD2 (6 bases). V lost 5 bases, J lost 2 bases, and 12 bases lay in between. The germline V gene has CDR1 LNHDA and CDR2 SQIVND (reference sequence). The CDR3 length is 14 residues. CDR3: CASSGRGNQETQYF. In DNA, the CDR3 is TGTGCCAGTAGTGGCCGGGGGAATCAAGAGACCCAGTACTTC. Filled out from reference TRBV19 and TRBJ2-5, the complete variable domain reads DGGITQSPKYLFRKEGQNVTLSCEQNLNHDAMYWYRQDPGQGLRLIYYSQIVNDFQKGDIAEGYSVSREKKESFPLTVTSAQKNPTAFYLCASSGRGNQETQYFGPGTRLLVL.

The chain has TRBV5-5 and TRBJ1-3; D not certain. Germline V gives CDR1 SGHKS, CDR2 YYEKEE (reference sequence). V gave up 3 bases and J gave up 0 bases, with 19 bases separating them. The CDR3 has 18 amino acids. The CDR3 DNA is TGTGCCAGCAGCTGGATACAGTACGAGCAAACCTCTGGAAACACCATATATTTT. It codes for CASSWIQYEQTSGNTIYF.